The T cell receptor beta chain under discussion was sequenced for a study of blood T cell repertoires in COVID-19. Overall study: Acute and convalescent COVID-19 samples came from the United States, Italy and Spain. T cells, B-cell-depleted T cells, or PBMCs supplied cDNA or gDNA.

Some clones are missing from TCRdb's copy, which holds only in-frame ones; the method was immunoSEQ multiplex PCR. The repertoire holds some 50,000 clones, with more than 70% as singletons. This clone was observed a single time. The CDR3 contains 12 residues. CDR1 and CDR2 (germline): SGHRS, YFSETQ. With 0 bases removed from V and 11 bases from J, the gap between germline ends came to 12 bases. This chain uses TRBV5-1 with TRBJ2-7, with D possibly TRBD1 on 5 matching bases. The receptor was derived from a woman aged 80 or older with acute or convalescent COVID-19. Sequencing was carried out using peripheral blood. The CDR3 loop is CASSLEGPVEYF. CDR3 nucleotide sequence: TGCGCCAGCAGCTTGGAGGGGCCAGTTGAGTACTTC. Based on the CDR3 plus reference TRBV5-1 and TRBJ2-7, the full variable domain is KAGVTQTPRYLIKTRGQQVTLSCSPISGHRSVSWYQQTPGQGLQFLFEYFSETQRNKGNFPGRFSGRQFSNSRSEMNVSTLELGDSALYLCASSLEGPVEYFGPGTRLTVT.